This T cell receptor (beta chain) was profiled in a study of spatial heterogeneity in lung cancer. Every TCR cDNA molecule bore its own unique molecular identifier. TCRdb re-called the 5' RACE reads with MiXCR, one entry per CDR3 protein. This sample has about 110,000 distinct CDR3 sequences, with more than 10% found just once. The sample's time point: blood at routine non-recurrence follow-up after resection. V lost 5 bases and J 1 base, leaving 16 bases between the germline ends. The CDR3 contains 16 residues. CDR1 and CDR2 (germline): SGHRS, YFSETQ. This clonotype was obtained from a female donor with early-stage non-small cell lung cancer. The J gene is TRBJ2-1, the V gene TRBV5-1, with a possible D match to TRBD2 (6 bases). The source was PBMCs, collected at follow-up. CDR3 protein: CASRETSGWSYNEQFF. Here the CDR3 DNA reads TGCGCCAGCAGAGAAACGAGCGGGTGGTCCTACAATGAGCAGTTCTTC.